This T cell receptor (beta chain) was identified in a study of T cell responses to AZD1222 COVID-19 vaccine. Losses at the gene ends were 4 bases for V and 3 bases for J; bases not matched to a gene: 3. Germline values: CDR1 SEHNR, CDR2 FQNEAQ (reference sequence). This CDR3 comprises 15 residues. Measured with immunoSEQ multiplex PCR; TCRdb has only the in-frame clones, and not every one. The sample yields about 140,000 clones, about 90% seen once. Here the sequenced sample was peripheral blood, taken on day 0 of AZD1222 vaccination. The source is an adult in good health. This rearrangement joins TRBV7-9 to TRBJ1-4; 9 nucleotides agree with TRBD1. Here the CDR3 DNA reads TGTGCCAGCAGCTCGGGGGACAGGGCTAATGAAAAACTGTTTTTT. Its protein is CASSSGDRANEKLFF.